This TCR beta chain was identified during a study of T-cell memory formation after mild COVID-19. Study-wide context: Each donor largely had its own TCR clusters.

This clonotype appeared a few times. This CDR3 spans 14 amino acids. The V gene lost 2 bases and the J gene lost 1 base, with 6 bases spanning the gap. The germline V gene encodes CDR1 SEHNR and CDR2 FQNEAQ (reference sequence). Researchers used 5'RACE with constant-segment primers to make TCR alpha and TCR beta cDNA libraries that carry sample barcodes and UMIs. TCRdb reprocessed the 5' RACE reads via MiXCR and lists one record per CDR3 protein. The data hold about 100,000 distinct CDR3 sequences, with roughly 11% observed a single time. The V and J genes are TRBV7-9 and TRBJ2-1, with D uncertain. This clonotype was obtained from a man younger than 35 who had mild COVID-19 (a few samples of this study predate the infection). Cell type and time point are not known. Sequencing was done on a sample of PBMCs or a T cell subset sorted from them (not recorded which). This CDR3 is CASSLTNSYNEQFF. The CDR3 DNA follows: TGTGCCAGCAGCTTAACGAATTCCTACAATGAGCAGTTCTTC.